This TCR beta chain is drawn from a study of Graves' ophthalmopathy and Graves' hyperthyroidism. This clonotype was detected many times. RNA transcripts provided the template for amplifying TCR beta CDR3 regions. HTBI-primed RT-PCR formed the first round, and a multiplex PCR formed the second. One entry per CDR3 protein results from TCRdb running MiXCR on the multiplex PCR reads. The table records about 420,000 distinct CDR3 sequences, around 21% of them present only once. Hyperthyroidism qualified as stable when ophthalmopathy did not develop within 18 months of follow-up. PBMCs stemmed from 7.5 to 10 ml of fresh peripheral blood. Germline assignment: CDR1 MNHEY and CDR2 SVGEGT. The V segment lost 5 bases and the J segment 7 bases; nucleotides outside the gene matches: 9. The CDR3 spans 17 residues.

The TCR comes from a woman in her late teens or twenties with stable Graves' hyperthyroidism. The sample consisted of peripheral blood. The chain combines TRBV6-2 or TRBV6-3 with TRBJ2-2; 14 nucleotides match TRBD2. CDR3 residues: CASSIGTSGSRGGELFF. The DNA for the CDR3 is TGTGCCAGCAGTATCGGGACTAGCGGGAGTCGGGGCGGGGAGCTGTTTTTT.